The text below deals with one TCR beta chain. Repertoires were generated with immunoSEQ multiplex PCR, while TCRdb's copy carries only in-frame clones and drops some. This table holds hundreds of thousands of clones, roughly 85% found once. This sample was taken from a study of blood T cell repertoires in COVID-19. This study enrolled people aged 18 to 89 from about two dozen US geographic areas. The ends lost 2 bases at V and 11 bases at J; junction bases unmatched: 2. The length of the CDR3 is 12 residues. The chain couples TRBV12-3 or TRBV12-4 to TRBJ1-1, with 10 bases fitting TRBD1. The sequence derives from a woman aged 45-59 years with acute COVID-19. Sequences were obtained from PBMCs or T cells enriched from blood (not recorded which). CDR3: CASSLWTGGAFF. In DNA form, the CDR3 reads TGTGCCAGCAGTTTATGGACAGGGGGTGCTTTCTTT.